One sample yielded the 31 T cell receptor beta chains listed below, sequenced in a study of cytomegalovirus exposure and HLA in healthy donors. The PCR ran on 60 Vbeta and 13 Jbeta primers. The repertoire was sequenced with immunoSEQ multiplex PCR; TCRdb's copy has only in-frame clones and lacks some. The sample carries some 130,000 clones, about 82% recorded once. Sequencing was performed on PBMCs. The origin of the receptors is a man in his thirties or forties in good health.

The chain is built from TRBV6-6 and TRBJ2-7, with TRBD1 matching 9 bases. The J segment lost 7 bases and the V segment lost 4 bases, leaving 2 bases of the junction unmatched. Germline-derived CDR1 and CDR2 are MNHNY and SVGAGI (reference sequence). There are 12 residues in the CDR3. The CDR3 loop reads CASSWDRVEQYF. CDR3 DNA: TGTGCCAGCAGTTGGGACAGGGTGGAGCAGTACTTC.

The J gene is TRBJ2-4, the V gene TRBV28; D is uncertain. Germline CDR1 MDHEN, CDR2 SYDVKM. Trimming took off 5 bases at V and 0 bases at J, with 11 bases between the two ends. The CDR3 is made up of 15 amino acids. CDR3 sequence (DNA): TGTGCCAGCAGTCCCTTTGAGTTAGCCAAAAACATTCAGTACTTC. Its protein product is CASSPFELAKNIQYF.

The chain carries TRBV19 and TRBJ1-5, with 7 bases lining up with TRBD1. Losses at the gene ends were 0 bases for V and 2 bases for J; bases not matched to a gene: 1. The germline gives CDR1 LNHDA, CDR2 SQIVND (reference sequence). The CDR3 extends over 15 amino acids. DNA for the CDR3: TGTGCCAGTAGTATAGAACAGGGGCGCAATCAGCCCCAGCATTTT. Translating it yields CASSIEQGRNQPQHF.

This chain joins TRBV30 and TRBJ1-3; no definite D call. Germline CDR1 GTSNPN, CDR2 SVGIG (reference sequence). V gave up 4 bases and J gave up 0 bases, with 13 bases separating them. CDR3 length: 15 amino acids. The CDR3 bases are TGTGCCTGGAACCTAAAGAGCGGCTCTGGAAACACCATATATTTT. Its protein product is CAWNLKSGSGNTIYF.

The chain couples TRBV30 to TRBJ2-5; no firm D call. The CDR3 totals 13 residues. The V and J ends lost 6 bases and 5 bases respectively, with 16 bases between them. Per germline, CDR1 GTSNPN and CDR2 SVGIG (reference sequence). CDR3 loop: CACYREPAETQYF. The CDR3 nucleotides are TGTGCCTGTTATAGAGAGCCCGCGGAGACCCAGTACTTC.

This clone was counted a few times. The chain carries TRBV7-6 and TRBJ1-4; D may be TRBD1 (5 bases). V lost 1 base and J lost 4, with 13 bases in between. The germline V gene encodes CDR1 SGHVS and CDR2 FNYEAQ. CDR3 length: 16 residues. Here the CDR3 reads CASSLVVPGFNEKLFF. CDR3 DNA sequence: TGTGCCAGCAGCTTAGTGGTGCCAGGGTTTAATGAAAAACTGTTTTTT.

This clone came up a few times. The gene calls are TRBV15 and TRBJ1-1; 7 bases match TRBD1. The CDR3 extends over 16 amino acids. Germline trimming cut 6 bases from V and 1 base from J; bases unmatched to any gene: 11. Per the germline V gene, CDR1 is LNHNV and CDR2 is YYDKDF (reference sequence). CDR3 coding DNA: TGTGCCACCAGAACAGGGGCACAATCGCGGAACACTGAAGCTTTCTTT. Its translation is CATRTGAQSRNTEAFF.

The CDR3 region is CASSPTSGSPDTQYF. The CDR3 DNA reads as TGTGCCAGCAGCCCTACTAGCGGGAGTCCAGATACGCAGTATTTT. The V call is TRBV7-9, the J call TRBJ2-3, with 11 bases fitting TRBD2. The CDR3 totals 15 residues. Unmatched junction bases numbered 5, after V lost 5 bases and J lost 4 bases. From germline, CDR1 is SEHNR and CDR2 FQNEAQ (reference sequence).

The chain recombines TRBV19 with TRBJ2-1, with D perhaps TRBD1 (5 bases). The CDR3 runs to 16 residues. V was cut by 1 base and J by 4 bases, with 14 bases left in between. Germline V gene sequence: CDR1 LNHDA, CDR2 SQIVND (reference sequence). The CDR3 DNA reads TGTGCCAGTAGTATAGGTTCCGCAGGGTTTTACAATGAGCAGTTCTTC. This translates into CASSIGSAGFYNEQFF.

The CDR3 is CASSLRGGSIQETQYF. The CDR3 nucleotides read TGTGCCAGCAGCTTAAGAGGGGGCTCAATCCAAGAGACCCAGTACTTC. The chain has TRBV7-9 and TRBJ2-5, with TRBD1 matching over 7 bases. The V and J ends lost 2 bases and 1 base, in that order; junction bases with no gene match: 7. The CDR3 sequence is 16 residues long. Germline assignment: CDR1 SEHNR and CDR2 FQNEAQ (reference sequence). The variable domain in full, completed from reference TRBV7-9 and TRBJ2-5, reads DTGVSQNPRHKITKRGQNVTFRCDPISEHNRLYWYRQTLGQGPEFLTYFQNEAQLEKSRLLSDRFSAERPKGSFSTLEIQRTEQGDSAMYLCASSLRGGSIQETQYFGPGTRLLVL.

The chain carries TRBV27 and TRBJ2-7; D call uncertain. The germline CDR1 and CDR2 sequences are MNHEY and SMNVEV (reference sequence). With 2 bases removed from V and 1 base from J, the gap between germline ends came to 6 bases. This CDR3 spans 13 amino acids. In DNA, the CDR3 is TGTGCCAGCAGTTTAACCAGATCCTACGAGCAGTACTTC. Translation: CASSLTRSYEQYF.

For the CDR3, the DNA is TGCGCCAGCAGCTTGATTGGACAGCCGTCAGCGGGAGGGATTACCGGGGAGCTGTTTTTT. Translation: CASSLIGQPSAGGITGELFF. The rearrangement links TRBV5-1 to TRBJ2-2, with 10 positions matching TRBD2. Looked up from germline, CDR1 is SGHRS and CDR2 is YFSETQ. J lost 5 bases, V lost 1 base, and 17 bases had no gene match. CDR3 length: 20 residues.

The rearrangement links TRBV19 to TRBJ1-1; TRBD1 agrees at 9 bases. From germline, CDR1 is LNHDA and CDR2 SQIVND (reference sequence). The V gene end was trimmed by 1 base and the J gene end by 4 bases; junction bases not matched to a gene: 4. The CDR3 totals 15 residues. The CDR3 here is CASSIVAGQGTEAFF. The CDR3 coding sequence is TGTGCCAGTAGTATAGTGGCGGGACAGGGCACTGAAGCTTTCTTT.

This clone came up a few times. The chain couples TRBV10-3 to TRBJ2-7; 7 bases align to TRBD2. Trimming at V came to 8 bases and at J to 7 bases, leaving 11 bases not matched to a gene. The CDR3 covers 13 residues. Germline V CDR1 and CDR2: ENHRY, SYGVKD. This CDR3 reads CAIFGGRGGEQYF. Written as DNA, the CDR3 is TGTGCCATCTTCGGCGGCCGGGGAGGGGAGCAGTACTTC.

This clone appeared once. The chain employs TRBV11-1 and TRBJ2-5; 8 bases are a match to TRBD2. With V trimmed by 8 bases and J by 2 bases, 4 bases remained unmatched. Per the germline V gene, CDR1 is SGHAT and CDR2 is FQDESV (reference sequence). This CDR3 region has 13 residues. CDR3 loop: CASAGGIQETQYF. CDR3 nucleotides: TGTGCCAGCGCGGGGGGAATACAAGAGACCCAGTACTTC. Looking up the rest from reference TRBV11-1 and TRBJ2-5 gives the full variable domain: EAEVAQSPRYKITEKSQAVAFWCDPISGHATLYWYRQILGQGPELLVQFQDESVVDDSQLPKDRFSAERLKGVDSTLKIQPAELGDSAMYLCASAGGIQETQYFGPGTRLLVL.

V is TRBV7-8 and J is TRBJ2-5, with 7 bases matching TRBD2. The DNA matches TRBJ2-7 better at its end, which makes the J call doubtful. Per germline, CDR1 SGHVS and CDR2 FQNEAQ. This CDR3 is 13 amino acids long. The CDR3 DNA sequence: TGTGCCAGCAGCTTAAGCGGGGCCTACGAGCAGTACTTC. Its translation: CASSLSGAYEQYF.

This clone appeared a single time. The gene calls are TRBV19 and TRBJ1-3, with D perhaps TRBD1 (6 bases). CDR3 length: 14 amino acids. With 9 bases removed from V and 3 bases from J, the gap between germline ends came to 15 bases. Germline-derived CDR1 and CDR2 are LNHDA and SQIVND (reference sequence). The CDR3, as DNA: TGTGCCAGCAAACAGGGATCAGGTGGAAACACCATATATTTT. Protein: CASKQGSGGNTIYF.

The chain links TRBV25-1 to TRBJ2-7, with TRBD1 identical over 8 bases. The V gene's germline CDR1 is MGHDK and CDR2 SYGVNS. Losses at the gene ends were 4 bases for V and 6 bases for J; bases not matched to a gene: 5. This CDR3 is built from 13 residues. This CDR3 reads CASSVRQGLEQYF. CDR3 sequence (DNA): TGTGCCAGCAGTGTCAGACAGGGGCTCGAGCAGTACTTC.

The CDR3 region has the DNA TGTGCCAGCTCACCCCGGTGGGGGCAGCAGTTTGAAGCTTTCTTT. It codes for CASSPRWGQQFEAFF. The genes are TRBV18 and TRBJ1-1, with TRBD1 as a possible D gene (6 bases). The V end lost 3 bases, the J end lost 7 bases, and 18 bases lay between the germline ends. CDR3 size: 15 residues. Germline V gene data show CDR1 as KGHSH and CDR2 as LQKENI.

The gene calls are TRBV7-2 and TRBJ2-5, with TRBD2 identical over 7 bases. V lost 5 bases and J lost 4; bases outside the gene matches: 7. Germline-derived CDR1 and CDR2 are SGHTA and FQGNSA. This CDR3 is built from 14 residues. The CDR3 sequence: CASSPFGLGETQYF. The DNA of the CDR3 is TGTGCCAGCAGCCCCTTCGGACTAGGAGAGACCCAGTACTTC. The variable domain in full, with the rest retrieved from reference TRBV7-2 and TRBJ2-5, is GAGVSQSPSNKVTEKGKDVELRCDPISGHTALYWYRQSLGQGLEFLIYFQGNSAPDKSGLPSDRFSAERTGGSVSTLTIQRTQQEDSAVYLCASSPFGLGETQYFGPGTRLLVL.

This clone occurred a few times. The chain uses TRBV5-4 and TRBJ2-1; D call uncertain. Per germline, CDR1 SGHNT and CDR2 YYREEE (reference sequence). V was trimmed by 5 bases and J by 7 bases, leaving 10 bases between them. This CDR3 is built from 12 residues. The CDR3 protein is CASRSLENEQFF. The CDR3 nucleotides read TGTGCCAGCAGGTCGCTAGAAAATGAGCAGTTCTTC.

This clone has a handful of counts. V usage is TRBV7-2 and J usage is TRBJ2-7, with D hard to call. CDR3 length: 15 amino acids. V was trimmed by 1 base and J by 2 bases, leaving 12 bases between them. Germline V gene lookup returns CDR1 SGHTA and CDR2 FQGNSA. DNA of the CDR3: TGTGCCAGCAGCTTAGGGGCAGGAACTCCCTACGAGCAGTACTTC. Amino acid sequence: CASSLGAGTPYEQYF.

V gene TRBV7-3 combines with J gene TRBJ1-6, with TRBD1 matching 8 bases. This CDR3 is built from 13 residues. Germline CDR1 reads SGHTA; CDR2 reads FQGTGA. With 4 bases clipped from V and 7 bases from J, the junction kept 0 bases outside the gene matches. CDR3 in amino acids: CASSWTGNSPLHF. As DNA, the CDR3 is TGTGCCAGCAGCTGGACAGGGAATTCACCCCTCCACTTT.

This clone was observed a handful of times. V usage is TRBV14 and J usage is TRBJ1-6; TRBD1 matches at 7 bases. The germline gives CDR1 SGHDN, CDR2 FVKESK. The J segment lost 8 bases and the V segment lost 2 bases, leaving 6 bases of the junction unmatched. This CDR3 spans 15 amino acids. Written as DNA, the CDR3 is TGTGCCAGCAGCCAATTGACAGGGCGAGATTCACCCCTCCACTTT. This encodes CASSQLTGRDSPLHF.

This clone showed up just once. This chain joins TRBV6-5 and TRBJ1-1; D unresolved. The CDR3 is 15 residues long. V was trimmed by 0 bases and J by 5 bases, leaving 13 bases between them. Germline V gene data show CDR1 as MNHEY and CDR2 as SVGAGI. The CDR3 nucleotides are TGTGCCAGCAGTTACTCGACACCTGGTTGGACTGAAGCTTTCTTT. It yields the protein CASSYSTPGWTEAFF.

The chain joins TRBV7-8 to TRBJ2-5, with 10 bases identical to TRBD2. Germline lookup yields CDR1 SGHVS and CDR2 FQNEAQ. V was clipped by 6 bases and J by 1 base; unmatched bases: 5. This CDR3 comprises 15 residues. The CDR3 DNA sequence: TGTGCCAGCAGATACAGCGGGAGGGCCCAAGAGACCCAGTACTTC. Its translation is CASRYSGRAQETQYF.

The V call is TRBV6-5, the J call TRBJ2-4; 7 nucleotides match TRBD1. Germline assignment: CDR1 MNHEY and CDR2 SVGAGI. The CDR3 sequence is 14 residues long. Losses at the gene ends were 5 bases for V and 8 bases for J; bases not matched to a gene: 9. CDR3 bases: TGTGCCAGCAGTGAATATACAGGGGATTACATTCAGTACTTC. Translation: CASSEYTGDYIQYF.

The chain combines TRBV18 with TRBJ1-5; 7 nucleotides match TRBD1. The CDR3 loop spans 18 amino acids. The V and J ends lost 1 base and 0 bases, in that order; junction bases with no gene match: 9. Germline-derived CDR1 and CDR2 are KGHSH and LQKENI. The CDR3 spells CASSPLRAGGSSNQPQHF. CDR3 DNA: TGTGCCAGCTCACCACTTAGGGCAGGGGGGTCTAGCAATCAGCCCCAGCATTTT.

With regard to this clone: A read error may produce the germline difference seen at one junction end. This rearrangement joins TRBV7-9 to TRBJ2-1; D unclear. Germline CDR1 is SEHNR and CDR2 is FQNEAQ (reference sequence). This CDR3 has 12 amino acids. The CDR3 region is CSSSLALNEQFF. DNA of the CDR3: TGTTCCAGCAGCTTAGCTTTAAATGAGCAGTTCTTC.

The V call is TRBV7-9, the J call TRBJ2-6, with a possible D match to TRBD2 (7 bases). There are 19 residues in the CDR3. Trimming pared 5 bases from V and 0 bases from J, leaving 20 bases between. Germline lookup yields CDR1 SEHNR and CDR2 FQNEAQ (reference sequence). As DNA, the CDR3 is TGTGCCAGCAGCCAACGAGGGGGGGATAGGTACTCTGGGGCCAACGTCCTGACTTTC. Its protein product is CASSQRGGDRYSGANVLTF.

This clone was picked up a small number of times. This chain joins TRBV6-5 and TRBJ1-3; D is uncertain. The CDR3 has 15 residues. CDR1 is MNHEY, CDR2 SVGAGI, per germline. V lost 5 bases, J lost 0 bases, and 11 bases lay in between. The CDR3 nucleotides are TGTGCCAGCAGTCCCCATCGAGGCTCTGGAAACACCATATATTTT. It is translated as CASSPHRGSGNTIYF.